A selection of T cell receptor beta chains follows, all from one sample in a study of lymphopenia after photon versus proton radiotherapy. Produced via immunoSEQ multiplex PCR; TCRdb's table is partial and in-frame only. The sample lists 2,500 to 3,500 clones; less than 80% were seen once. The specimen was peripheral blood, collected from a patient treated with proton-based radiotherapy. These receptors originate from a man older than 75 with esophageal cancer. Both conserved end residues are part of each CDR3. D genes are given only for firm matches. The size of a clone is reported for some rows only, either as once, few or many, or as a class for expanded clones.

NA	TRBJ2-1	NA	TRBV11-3	CASSSEGGAVNEQFF	TGTGCCAGCAGCTCCGAGGGGGGGGCCGTCAATGAGCAGTTCTTC
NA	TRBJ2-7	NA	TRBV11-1	CASSSVGGPSEQYF	TGTGCCAGCTCCTCCGTGGGGGGTCCATCCGAGCAGTACTTC
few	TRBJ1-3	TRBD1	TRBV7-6	CARFTGVGNTIYF	TGTGCCAGATTTACAGGGGTTGGAAACACCATATATTTT
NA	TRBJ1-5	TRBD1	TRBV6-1	CAVWTGDRSNQPQHF	TGTGCCGTTTGGACAGGGGATCGTAGCAATCAGCCCCAGCATTTT
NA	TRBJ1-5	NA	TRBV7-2	CASSLREGGTQPQHF	TGTGCCAGCAGCTTAAGGGAGGGAGGGACTCAGCCCCAGCATTTT
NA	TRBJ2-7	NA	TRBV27	CASRPRGAGYEQYF	TGTGCCAGCAGGCCAAGGGGCGCAGGATACGAGCAGTACTTC
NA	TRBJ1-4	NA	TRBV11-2	CASSPLGVKLFF	TGTGCCAGCAGCCCGTTAGGAGTGAAACTGTTTTTT
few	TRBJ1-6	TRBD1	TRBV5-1	CASARQGSVSPLHF	TGCGCCAGCGCTCGACAGGGAAGTGTCTCACCCCTCCACTTT
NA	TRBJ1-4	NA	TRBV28	CATHGGVGLFF	TGTGCCACCCATGGGGGGGTTGGACTGTTTTTT
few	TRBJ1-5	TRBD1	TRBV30	CAWRGQGNGQPQHF	TGTGCCTGGAGGGGACAGGGGAACGGGCAGCCCCAGCATTTT
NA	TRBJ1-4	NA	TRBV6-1	CASSDLGYGDEKLFF	TGTGCCAGCAGTGACTTGGGGTACGGGGATGAAAAACTGTTTTTT
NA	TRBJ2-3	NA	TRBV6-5	CASRPGGAYTQYF	TGTGCCAGCAGGCCCGGTGGGGCGTATACGCAGTATTTT
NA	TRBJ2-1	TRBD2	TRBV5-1	CASSLQREEQFF	TGCGCCAGCAGCCTGCAGCGGGAAGAGCAGTTCTTC
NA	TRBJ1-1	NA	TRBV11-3	CASSFSPLNTEAFF	TGTGCCAGCAGCTTCTCCCCACTGAACACTGAAGCTTTCTTT
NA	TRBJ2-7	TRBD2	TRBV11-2	CASSFQRDRGEQYF	TGTGCCAGCAGTTTCCAGCGGGACCGAGGCGAGCAGTACTTC
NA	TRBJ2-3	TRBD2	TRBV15	CATSRVTPASGSPQYF	TGTGCCACCAGCAGAGTCACTCCGGCTAGCGGGAGCCCGCAGTATTTT
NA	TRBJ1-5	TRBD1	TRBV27	CASSPDRSQNQPQHF	TGTGCCAGCAGCCCGGACAGGAGCCAAAATCAGCCCCAGCATTTT
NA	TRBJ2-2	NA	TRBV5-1	CASKGGSTGELFF	TGCGCCAGCAAGGGGGGTAGCACCGGGGAGCTGTTTTTT
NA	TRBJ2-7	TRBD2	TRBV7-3	CASSPGTNTYEQYF	TGTGCCAGCAGCCCCGGGACTAACACCTACGAGCAGTACTTC
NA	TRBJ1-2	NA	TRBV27	CASKNGGMALGGYTF	TGTGCCAGCAAAAATGGGGGGATGGCCCTTGGTGGCTACACCTTC
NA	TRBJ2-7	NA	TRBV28	CASNREGNEQYF	TGTGCCAGCAATAGGGAAGGAAACGAGCAGTACTTC
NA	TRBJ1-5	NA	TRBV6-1	CASSPFGNQPQHF	TGTGCCAGCAGCCCTTTCGGCAATCAGCCCCAGCATTTT
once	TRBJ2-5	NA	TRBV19	CASSIGGGLDLETQYF	TGTGCCAGTAGTATAGGGGGGGGCCTCGATCTAGAGACCCAGTACTTC
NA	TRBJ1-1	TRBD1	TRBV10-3	CAISRDRENTEAFF	TGTGCCATCAGTAGGGACAGGGAGAACACTGAAGCTTTCTTT
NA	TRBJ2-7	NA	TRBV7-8	CASSSKGGSYNEQYF	TGTGCCAGCAGCTCCAAGGGTGGGAGTTACAACGAGCAGTACTTC
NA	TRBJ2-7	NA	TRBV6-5	CASSYQGGARGEQYF	TGTGCCAGCAGTTACCAAGGGGGAGCTAGGGGGGAGCAGTACTTC
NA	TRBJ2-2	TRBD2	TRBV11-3	CASRIRRSGRADGELFF	TGTGCCAGCAGGATCAGACGTAGCGGGAGGGCGGACGGGGAGCTGTTTTTT
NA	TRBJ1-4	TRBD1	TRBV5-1	CASSTGQFNEKLFF	TGCGCCAGCAGCACGGGACAGTTTAATGAAAAACTGTTTTTT
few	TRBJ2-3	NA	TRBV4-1	CASSQPRAAKRTSTDTQYF	TGCGCCAGCAGCCAACCGCGGGCAGCGAAGCGCACCTCCACAGATACGCAGTATTTT
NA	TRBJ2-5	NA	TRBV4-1	CASSQGPSRETQYF	TGCGCCAGCAGCCAAGGTCCCTCTCGGGAGACCCAGTACTTC
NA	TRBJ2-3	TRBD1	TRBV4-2	CASSQEGQPSDTQYF	TGTGCCAGCAGCCAAGAGGGACAGCCATCAGATACGCAGTATTTT
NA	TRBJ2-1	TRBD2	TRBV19	CASSPRTSGGPYNEQFF	TGTGCCAGTAGTCCTCGGACTAGCGGGGGGCCTTACAATGAGCAGTTCTTC
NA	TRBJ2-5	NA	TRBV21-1	CASSKAGQGETQYF	TGTGCCAGCAGCAAAGCGGGCCAGGGAGAGACCCAGTACTTC
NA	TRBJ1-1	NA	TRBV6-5	CASSYAGSRGTEAFF	TGTGCCAGCAGTTACGCCGGTAGTAGGGGCACTGAAGCTTTCTTT
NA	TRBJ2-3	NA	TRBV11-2	CASSLDRGATDTQYF	TGTGCCAGCAGCTTAGATCGGGGGGCCACAGATACGCAGTATTTT
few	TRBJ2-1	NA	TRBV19	CASSATGQEVFDEQFF	TGTGCCAGTAGTGCCACGGGGCAGGAAGTTTTCGATGAGCAGTTCTTC
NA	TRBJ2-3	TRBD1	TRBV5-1	CASSLDRGPSDTQYF	TGCGCCAGCAGCTTGGACAGGGGGCCGTCAGATACGCAGTATTTT
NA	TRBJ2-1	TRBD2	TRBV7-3	CASRASGRGEQFF	TGTGCCAGCAGAGCTAGCGGGAGGGGTGAGCAGTTCTTC
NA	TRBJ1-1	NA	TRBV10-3	CAITDPGQYTEAFF	TGTGCCATCACCGACCCTGGACAGTACACTGAAGCTTTCTTT
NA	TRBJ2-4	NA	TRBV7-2	CASSLARVGAKNIQYF	TGTGCCAGCAGCTTAGCGCGGGTGGGAGCCAAAAACATTCAGTACTTC
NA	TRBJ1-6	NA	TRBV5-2	CASRSTPVEPLHF	TGTGCCAGCAGAAGCACACCCGTTGAGCCCCTCCACTTT
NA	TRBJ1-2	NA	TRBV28	CASSLDWDILKEGYTF	TGTGCCAGCAGTTTGGATTGGGACATCTTAAAGGAAGGCTACACCTTC
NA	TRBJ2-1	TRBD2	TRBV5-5	CASSLLVAGGRNEQFF	TGTGCCAGCAGCTTGCTGGTTGCGGGGGGCAGGAATGAGCAGTTCTTC
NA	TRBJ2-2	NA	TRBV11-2	CASSPRGSRVNTGELFF	TGTGCCAGCAGCCCTAGGGGGAGTAGGGTGAACACCGGGGAGCTGTTTTTT
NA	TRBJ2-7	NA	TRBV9	CASSVSGAGGFYEQYF	TGTGCCAGCAGCGTATCAGGGGCCGGAGGCTTCTACGAGCAGTACTTC
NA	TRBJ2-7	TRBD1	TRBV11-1	CASSRINPGQGSYEQYF	TGTGCCAGCAGCCGAATTAACCCGGGACAGGGATCCTACGAGCAGTACTTC
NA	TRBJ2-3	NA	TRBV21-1	CASRVATVMQDTQYF	TGTGCCAGCAGGGTTGCTACAGTCATGCAAGATACGCAGTATTTT
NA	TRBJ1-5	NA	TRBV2	CASRATRQAHSNQPQHF	TGTGCCAGCAGGGCTACTAGACAGGCCCATAGCAATCAGCCCCAGCATTTT
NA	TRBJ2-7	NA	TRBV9	CASSVGEGEIVVYEQYF	TGTGCCAGCAGCGTAGGCGAGGGAGAGATCGTGGTCTACGAGCAGTACTTC
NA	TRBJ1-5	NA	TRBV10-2	CASGQISNQPQHF	TGCGCCAGCGGACAGATAAGCAATCAGCCCCAGCATTTT
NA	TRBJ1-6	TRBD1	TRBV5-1	CASRAQGDNSPLHF	TGCGCCAGCCGCGCACAGGGGGATAATTCACCCCTCCACTTT
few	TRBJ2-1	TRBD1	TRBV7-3	CASSFGFGRGQWEQFF	TGTGCCAGCAGCTTTGGTTTTGGCAGGGGGCAGTGGGAGCAGTTCTTC
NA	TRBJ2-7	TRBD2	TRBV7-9	CASSLASGRPLEQYF	TGTGCCAGCAGCTTAGCGAGCGGGAGGCCCCTTGAGCAGTACTTC